This T cell receptor beta chain originates from a study of blood T cell repertoires in COVID-19. Study summary: Sites in the United States, Italy and Spain provided acute and convalescent COVID-19 samples. From T cells, B-cell-depleted T cells, or PBMCs came the material, which was cDNA or gDNA.

In Seattle, patients joined the study during active infection and were tracked longitudinally. Germline lookup yields CDR1 SNHLY and CDR2 FYNNEI. The CDR3 contains 14 residues. With 5 bases clipped from V and 7 bases from J, the junction kept 3 bases outside the gene matches. This clone was seen just once. Profiling relied on immunoSEQ multiplex PCR, and the TCRdb table lists in-frame clones only, not all of them. The data contain approximately 28,000 clones, more than 85% of them singletons. The sequencing sample was made of peripheral blood. The chain couples TRBV2 to TRBJ1-6; 9 bases line up with TRBD1. This TCR was sampled from a woman in her 70s with COVID-19, enrolled during active disease. The DNA for the CDR3 is TGTGCCAGCAGTCCCGGGACAGGGAATTCACCCCTCCACTTT. This sequence encodes CASSPGTGNSPLHF.